These 20 T cell receptor beta chains came from one sample sequenced in a study of shared clonotypes between healthy human individuals. Sequencing was performed with immunoSEQ multiplex PCR; in TCRdb, only in-frame clones are kept and a portion is missing. This sample yields 2 million to 2.5 million clones, of which nearly 97% are seen a single time; roughly 0.13% belongs to the top ten. The sequencing sample was made of naive CD4+ T cells sorted from blood. Subset denoted: CD45RA+ positively selected. These receptors came from a man younger than 30 in good health.

This rearrangement joins TRBV13 to TRBJ2-7, with 7 bases fitting TRBD2. After removal of 5 bases from V and 7 bases from J, the junction contained 14 bases not matched to a gene. Germline assignment: CDR1 PRHDT and CDR2 FYEKMQ (reference sequence). The CDR3 consists of 15 residues. In nucleotides, the CDR3 is TGTGCCAGCAGCAGTCCGGGACTACATACGGGGGAGCAGTACTTC. This translates into CASSSPGLHTGEQYF.

V is TRBV7-2 and J is TRBJ2-3, with 7 bases identical to TRBD2. The germline gives CDR1 SGHTA, CDR2 FQGNSA. This CDR3 comprises 15 residues. The trim removed 1 base at V and 5 bases at J, leaving 6 bases unmatched. The CDR3 DNA follows: TGTGCCAGCAGCTTAGGGGGAGCGGGATTAGATACGCAGTATTTT. Its protein product is CASSLGGAGLDTQYF. The variable domain in full, completed from reference TRBV7-2 and TRBJ2-3, reads GAGVSQSPSNKVTEKGKDVELRCDPISGHTALYWYRQSLGQGLEFLIYFQGNSAPDKSGLPSDRFSAERTGGSVSTLTIQRTQQEDSAVYLCASSLGGAGLDTQYFGPGTRLTVL.

CDR3 sequence reads: CASSYSEENTDTQYF. CDR3 nucleotide sequence: TGTGCCAGCAGTTACTCGGAGGAGAACACAGATACGCAGTATTTT. The chain recombines TRBV6-6 with TRBJ2-3; D may be TRBD2 (5 bases). Germline V gene sequence: CDR1 MNHNY, CDR2 SVGAGI (reference sequence). The CDR3 is 15 amino acids. Trimming took 0 bases from V and 2 from J, leaving 9 bases between them.

The chain couples TRBV13 to TRBJ2-2; TRBD2 is a possible D gene (5 bases). CDR3 length equals 13 residues. With 5 bases removed from V and 3 bases from J, the gap between germline ends came to 7 bases. In germline, CDR1 is PRHDT, CDR2 FYEKMQ (reference sequence). CDR3 bases: TGTGCCAGCAGCCCGGAGGACACCGGGGAGCTGTTTTTT. It specifies CASSPEDTGELFF. Variable domain in full (rest from reference TRBV13 and TRBJ2-2): AAGVIQSPRHLIKEKRETATLKCYPIPRHDTVYWYQQGPGQDPQFLISFYEKMQSDKGSIPDRFSAQQFSDYHSELNMSSLELGDSALYFCASSPEDTGELFFGEGSRLTVL.

This clone was observed a single time. CDR3 protein: CASSFKGAEANYGYTF. CDR3 DNA sequence: TGTGCCAGCAGCTTTAAGGGGGCCGAGGCTAACTATGGCTACACCTTC. This chain links TRBV7-9 with TRBJ1-2; 7 nucleotides agree with TRBD1. The V segment lost 3 bases and the J segment 0 bases; nucleotides outside the gene matches: 7. Germline assignment: CDR1 SEHNR and CDR2 FQNEAQ (reference sequence). CDR3 length: 16 amino acids.

Here the CDR3 DNA reads TGTGCCCTCGGGACAAGTAATTTCTATGGCTACACCTTC. This codes for CALGTSNFYGYTF. The chain employs TRBV30 and TRBJ1-2; TRBD1 is a possible D gene (6 bases). Germline values: CDR1 GTSNPN, CDR2 SVGIG (reference sequence). Trimming stripped 8 bases from V and 4 bases from J, with 17 bases between. CDR3 length equals 13 residues.

Remarks on this clone: A junction end diverges from the germline sequence, so it may reflect a read error. This sequence joins TRBV30 and TRBJ1-1, with D hard to call. The CDR3 consists of 13 residues. Germline CDR1 GTSNPN, CDR2 SVGIG (reference sequence). CDR3 amino acids: CAWSIWTGDGGIF. CDR3 sequence (DNA): TGTGCCTGGAGTATTTGGACGGGAGACGGAGGGATCTTT.

The chain uses TRBV6-1 and TRBJ2-6; 7 bases map to TRBD1. V lost 3 bases and J lost 0; bases outside the gene matches: 8. Per the germline V gene, CDR1 is MNHNS and CDR2 is SASEGT. The CDR3 loop spans 18 amino acids. CDR3 DNA sequence: TGTGCCAGCAGTGACGAGGACAGGCGAAACTCTGGGGCCAACGTCCTGACTTTC. It yields the protein CASSDEDRRNSGANVLTF.

Comment on this clone: The sample contains more than one DNA sequence encoding this CDR3. V is TRBV20-1 and J is TRBJ1-2, with no clear D. The germline gives CDR1 DFQATT, CDR2 SNEGSKA (reference sequence). The V and J ends lost 3 bases and 7 bases respectively, with 9 bases between them. The CDR3 has 11 amino acids. The CDR3 is CSARDLRGYTF. DNA for the CDR3: TGCAGTGCTAGGGATCTACGTGGCTACACCTTC.

The chain joins TRBV5-1 to TRBJ2-1; a weak D match, TRBD1 (6 bases). Per germline, CDR1 SGHRS and CDR2 YFSETQ. This CDR3 has 15 amino acids. Trimming removed 4 bases at V and 7 bases at J, with 18 bases between. The CDR3 is CASSLRGKVSNEQFF. CDR3 coding DNA: TGCGCCAGCAGCCTCAGGGGTAAGGTATCTAATGAGCAGTTCTTC.

There are a few counts of this clone. At the DNA level, this CDR3 is encoded by other sequences in the same sample as well. The chain has TRBV2 and TRBJ1-2; D uncertain. V lost 1 base and J lost 5, with 5 bases in between. Germline V lookup: CDR1 SNHLY, CDR2 FYNNEI. The CDR3 has 12 residues. The CDR3 spells CASSEDGYGYTF. CDR3 nucleotide sequence: TGTGCCAGCAGTGAAGATGGGTATGGCTACACCTTC.

The CDR3, as DNA: TGTGCCAGCAGTGGGGGTGGTTGGCTGTACTTC. It codes for CASSGGGWLYF. V is TRBV6-1 and J is TRBJ2-7; no clear D gene. The CDR3 runs to 11 residues. Trimming left V 4 bases short and J 12 bases short, with 13 bases between. Germline values: CDR1 MNHNS, CDR2 SASEGT.

V usage is TRBV10-3 and J usage is TRBJ2-7, with 9 bases lining up with TRBD2. CDR1 ENHRY and CDR2 SYGVKD come from the germline V gene. The CDR3 runs to 15 residues. Trimming removed 7 bases from V and 3 bases from J; junction bases left unmatched: 10. The CDR3 loop reads CAINGDSGSFYEQYF. The CDR3 bases are TGTGCCATCAATGGGGATAGCGGGAGTTTCTACGAGCAGTACTTC.

The J gene is TRBJ2-1, the V gene TRBV6-1; tentative D call: TRBD2 (7 bases). The CDR3 is 16 residues long. Germline assignment: CDR1 MNHNS and CDR2 SASEGT. Trimming took off 4 bases at V and 2 bases at J, with 15 bases between the two ends. The CDR3 reads CASSGGGLAAYNEQFF. CDR3 in DNA: TGTGCCAGCAGTGGGGGGGGCCTAGCCGCCTACAATGAGCAGTTCTTC.

A note on this clone: The identical CDR3 is also encoded by other nucleotide sequences in the sample. The chain uses TRBV11-2 and TRBJ2-3, with 11 positions matching TRBD1. The ends lost 3 bases at V and 4 bases at J; junction bases unmatched: 0. Germline CDR1 SGHAT, CDR2 FQNNGV. This CDR3 is 14 amino acids long. The DNA for the CDR3 is TGTGCCAGCAGCTTGGACAGGGGGCCAGATACGCAGTATTTT. Amino acids: CASSLDRGPDTQYF.

This chain connects TRBV30 to TRBJ2-1; TRBD2 matches at 10 bases. The CDR3 has 17 residues. The J segment lost 5 bases and the V segment lost 1 base, leaving 11 bases of the junction unmatched. Germline CDR1 reads GTSNPN; CDR2 reads SVGIG (reference sequence). The CDR3 DNA is TGTGCCTGGAGTGAAATCAGCGGGAGGGCCGCGAACAATGAGCAGTTCTTC. This gives the protein CAWSEISGRAANNEQFF.

A word on this clone: The sample holds other DNA sequences that translate to the same CDR3. The J gene is TRBJ2-7, the V gene TRBV6-6; no clear D. Germline CDR1 MNHNY, CDR2 SVGAGI (reference sequence). The ends were cut back, 3 bases at V and 4 bases at J, with 7 bases in the middle. The CDR3 has 12 residues. The CDR3 protein is CASSYTGYEQYF. The CDR3 nucleotides are TGTGCCAGCAGTTATACCGGATACGAGCAGTACTTC.

The chain combines TRBV19 with TRBJ1-1; D is possibly TRBD1 (5 bases). V lost 7 bases to trimming and J lost 3 bases, with 18 bases between them. Germline V gives CDR1 LNHDA, CDR2 SQIVND (reference sequence). The CDR3 has 15 residues. The CDR3 DNA sequence: TGTGCCAGTAATGGCCCTTCCTTGGGGGACACTGAAGCTTTCTTT. Translated, it gives CASNGPSLGDTEAFF.

Remarks on this clone: Other DNA sequences of this sample code for an identical CDR3. V is TRBV6-1 and J is TRBJ1-5; the D is unclear. Trimming removed 2 bases at V and 4 bases at J, with 6 bases between. Germline V gives CDR1 MNHNS, CDR2 SASEGT. This CDR3 comprises 13 residues. This CDR3 reads CASSEKGNQPQHF. CDR3 bases: TGTGCCAGCAGTGAAAAAGGGAATCAGCCCCAGCATTTT.

The chain links TRBV5-1 to TRBJ2-3; 9 bases line up with TRBD1. CDR3 length equals 15 residues. V shed 4 bases, J shed 6 bases, and the junction held 9 bases outside the gene matches. CDR1 is SGHRS, CDR2 YFSETQ, per germline. DNA for the CDR3: TGCGCCAGCAGCCGGGACAGGGTACTCGGGGATACGCAGTATTTT. It specifies CASSRDRVLGDTQYF.